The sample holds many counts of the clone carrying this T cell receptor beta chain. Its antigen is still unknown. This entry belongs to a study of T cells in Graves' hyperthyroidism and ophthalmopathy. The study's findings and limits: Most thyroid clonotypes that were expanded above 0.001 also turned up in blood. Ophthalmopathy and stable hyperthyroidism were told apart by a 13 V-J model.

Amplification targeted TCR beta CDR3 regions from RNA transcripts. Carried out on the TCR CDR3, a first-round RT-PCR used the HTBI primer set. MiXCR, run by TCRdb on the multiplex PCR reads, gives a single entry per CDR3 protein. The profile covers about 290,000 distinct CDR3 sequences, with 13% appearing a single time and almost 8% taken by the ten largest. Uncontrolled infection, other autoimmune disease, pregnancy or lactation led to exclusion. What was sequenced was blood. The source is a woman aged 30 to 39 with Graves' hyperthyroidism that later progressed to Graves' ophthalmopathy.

The CDR3 nucleotides are TGTGCCAGCAGCCATAGCGGGGGGAGCTCCTACAATGAGCAGTTCTTC. Translation gives CASSHSGGSSYNEQFF. The rearrangement joins TRBV4-2 to TRBJ2-1; TRBD2 aligns across 10 bases. The CDR3 sequence is 16 residues long. CDR1 and CDR2 (germline): LGHNA, YNFKEQ. Trimming took 3 bases from V and 0 from J; bases not matched to a gene: 2.